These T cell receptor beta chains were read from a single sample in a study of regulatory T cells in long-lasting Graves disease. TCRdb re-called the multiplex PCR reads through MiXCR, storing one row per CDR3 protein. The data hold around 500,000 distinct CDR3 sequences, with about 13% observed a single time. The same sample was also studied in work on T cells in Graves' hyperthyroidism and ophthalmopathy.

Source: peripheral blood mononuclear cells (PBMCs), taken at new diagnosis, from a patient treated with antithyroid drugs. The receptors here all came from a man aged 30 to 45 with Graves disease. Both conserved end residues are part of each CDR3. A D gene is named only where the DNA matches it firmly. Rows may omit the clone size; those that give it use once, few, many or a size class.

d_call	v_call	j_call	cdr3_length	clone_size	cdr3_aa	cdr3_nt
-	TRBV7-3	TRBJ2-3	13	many	CASSLTMADTQYF	TGTGCCAGCAGCTTAACGATGGCGGATACGCAGTATTTT
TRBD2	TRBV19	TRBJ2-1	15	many	CASSIVLAGGGEQFF	TGTGCCAGTAGTATAGTGCTAGCGGGAGGAGGGGAGCAGTTCTTC
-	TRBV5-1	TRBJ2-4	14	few	CASSPGLQRNIQYF	TGCGCCAGCAGCCCCGGACTTCAGAGAAACATTCAGTACTTC
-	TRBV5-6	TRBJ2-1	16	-	CASSRRTNGKYNEQFF	TGTGCCAGCAGCCGTCGGACTAACGGAAAATACAATGAGCAGTTCTTC
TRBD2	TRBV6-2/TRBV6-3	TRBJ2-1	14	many	CASTLAGVYNEQFF	TGTGCCAGCACCTTAGCGGGAGTTTACAATGAGCAGTTCTTC
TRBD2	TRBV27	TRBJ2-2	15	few	CASRGTSGTDGELFF	TGTGCCAGCAGGGGGACTAGCGGGACCGACGGGGAGCTGTTTTTT
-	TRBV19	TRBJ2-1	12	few	CASSTPYSEQFF	TGTGCCAGTAGTACCCCTTATAGCGAGCAGTTCTTC
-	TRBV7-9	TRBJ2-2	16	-	CASSSRMDKNTGELFF	TGTGCCAGCAGCTCCCGAATGGATAAGAACACCGGGGAGCTGTTTTTT
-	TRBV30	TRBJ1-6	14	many	CAWSVGQNDSPLHF	TGTGCCTGGAGTGTAGGACAGAACGATTCACCCCTCCACTTT
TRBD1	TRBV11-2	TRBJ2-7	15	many	CASSPTGTGFYEQYF	TGTGCCAGCAGCCCCACGGGGACAGGGTTCTACGAGCAGTACTTC
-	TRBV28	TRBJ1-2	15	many	CASSLAYREIYGYTF	TGTGCCAGCAGCCTCGCCTACAGGGAAATCTATGGCTACACCTTC
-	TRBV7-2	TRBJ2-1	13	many	CASSFESRGGQFF	TGTGCCAGCAGCTTCGAGAGTCGAGGGGGGCAGTTCTTC
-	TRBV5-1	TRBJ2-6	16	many	CASSNGRSSGANVLTF	TGCGCCAGCAGCAACGGACGGAGCTCTGGGGCCAACGTCCTGACTTTC
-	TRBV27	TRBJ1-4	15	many	CASSFRGSDNEKLFF	TGTGCCAGCAGTTTTAGGGGGTCCGATAATGAAAAACTGTTTTTT
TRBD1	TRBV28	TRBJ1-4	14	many	CASSPPGQGEKLFF	TGTGCCAGCAGTCCCCCGGGACAGGGTGAAAAACTGTTTTTT
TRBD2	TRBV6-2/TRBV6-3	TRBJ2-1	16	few	CASSYEREGRYNEQFF	TGTGCCAGCAGTTACGAACGGGAGGGCCGGTACAATGAGCAGTTCTTC
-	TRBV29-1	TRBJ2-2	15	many	CSVEDLTQSGGELFF	TGCAGCGTTGAAGATCTGACACAATCAGGCGGGGAGCTGTTTTTT
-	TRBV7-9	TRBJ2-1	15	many	CASSLKGGGIFEQFF	TGTGCCAGCAGCTTAAAAGGGGGCGGGATATTTGAGCAGTTCTTC
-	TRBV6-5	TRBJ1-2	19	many	CASSYRKGTLPIPNYGYTF	TGTGCCAGCAGTTACAGGAAAGGGACGTTACCCATACCTAACTATGGCTACACCTTC
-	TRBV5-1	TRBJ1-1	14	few	CASASTSGFTEAFF	TGCGCCAGCGCATCAACTTCAGGGTTCACTGAAGCTTTCTTT
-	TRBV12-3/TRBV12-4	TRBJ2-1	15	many	CASSSTGTHYNEQFF	TGTGCCAGCAGTTCCACCGGGACACACTACAATGAGCAGTTCTTC
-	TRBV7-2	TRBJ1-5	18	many	CASSLEGDTRRSNQPQHF	TGTGCCAGCAGCTTAGAAGGGGACACTCGAAGGAGCAATCAGCCCCAGCATTTT
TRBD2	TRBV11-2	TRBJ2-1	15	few	CASSYVTSNYNEQFF	TGTGCCAGCAGCTATGTGACTAGCAATTACAATGAGCAGTTCTTC
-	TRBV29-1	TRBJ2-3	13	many	CSVDRRSTDTQYF	TGCAGCGTCGATCGACGGAGCACAGATACGCAGTATTTT
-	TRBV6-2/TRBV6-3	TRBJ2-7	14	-	CASRPDGTTYEQYF	TGTGCCAGCAGACCGGACGGGACGACCTACGAGCAGTACTTC
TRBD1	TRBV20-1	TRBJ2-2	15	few	CSAEDRGKRAGELFF	TGCAGTGCCGAGGACAGGGGGAAGCGGGCCGGGGAGCTGTTTTTT
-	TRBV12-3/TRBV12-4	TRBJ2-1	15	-	CASSPAGGIDNEQFF	TGTGCCAGCAGTCCCGCAGGGGGGATCGACAATGAGCAGTTCTTC
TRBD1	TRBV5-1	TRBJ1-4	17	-	CASSLGQGGSTNEKLFF	TGCGCCAGCAGCTTGGGACAGGGAGGATCTACTAATGAAAAACTGTTTTTT
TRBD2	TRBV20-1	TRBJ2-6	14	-	CSAVAGEGANVLAF	TGCAGTGCAGTAGCGGGGGAGGGGGCCAACGTCCTGGCTTTC
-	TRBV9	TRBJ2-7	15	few	CASSVAQAGAYEQYF	TGTGCCAGCAGCGTAGCTCAGGCAGGGGCCTACGAGCAGTACTTC
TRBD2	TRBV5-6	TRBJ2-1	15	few	CASRTSGRGGHEQFF	TGTGCCAGCAGGACTAGCGGGAGAGGGGGCCATGAGCAGTTCTTC
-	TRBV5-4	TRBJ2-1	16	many	CASSLAPRAQYNEQFF	TGTGCCAGCAGCTTGGCCCCAAGGGCACAGTACAATGAGCAGTTCTTC
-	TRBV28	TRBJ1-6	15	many	CASGDGLGYNSPLHF	TGTGCCAGCGGTGATGGGTTAGGATATAATTCACCCCTCCACTTT
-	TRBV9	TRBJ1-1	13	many	CASSVGPSTEAFF	TGTGCCAGCAGCGTCGGGCCTAGCACTGAAGCTTTCTTT
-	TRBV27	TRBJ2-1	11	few	CASTMGHEQFF	TGTGCCAGCACCATGGGCCATGAGCAGTTCTTC
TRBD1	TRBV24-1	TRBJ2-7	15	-	CATSALDRRMYEQYF	TGTGCCACCAGTGCCCTGGACAGGAGGATGTACGAGCAGTACTTC
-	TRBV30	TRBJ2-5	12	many	CAWSPEPKTQYF	TGTGCCTGGAGTCCCGAACCTAAGACCCAGTACTTC
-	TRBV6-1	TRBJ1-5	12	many	CASKKEDQPQHF	TGTGCCAGCAAGAAAGAGGATCAGCCCCAGCATTTT
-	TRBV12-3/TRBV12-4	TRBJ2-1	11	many	CASGRGNEQFF	TGTGCCAGCGGTAGGGGGAATGAGCAGTTCTTC
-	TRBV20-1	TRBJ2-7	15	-	CSAPRLGAGTYEQYF	TGCAGTGCTCCCCGCTTAGGGGCGGGAACCTACGAGCAGTACTTC
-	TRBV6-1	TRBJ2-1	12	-	CASRQGGNEQFF	TGTGCCAGCAGGCAGGGAGGCAATGAGCAGTTCTTC
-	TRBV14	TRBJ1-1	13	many	CASSLEPGGGAFF	TGTGCCAGCAGCCTAGAACCCGGCGGCGGGGCTTTCTTT
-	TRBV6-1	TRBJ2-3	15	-	CASRLQGISTDTQYF	TGTGCCAGCAGGCTACAGGGCATTAGCACAGATACGCAGTATTTT